A single sample is the source of the 26 T cell receptor beta chains below, sequenced in a study of read filtering for tumor transcriptome and immune sequencing. This library used roughly 370 ng RNA and molecular barcoded adaptors spanning alpha/delta and beta/gamma chains. Using its own MiXCR run on the reads, TCRdb lists one record per CDR3 protein. The sample holds 100,000 to 150,000 distinct CDR3 sequences; over 10% are singletons and the top ten take 8% to 13%. Specimen: a population of CD138-negative cells sorted from bone marrow. Receptors originate from a donor older than 35 with multiple myeloma.

This clonotype was counted ten times or more. The rearrangement joins TRBV2 to TRBJ1-1; 8 nucleotides align to TRBD1. The ends lost 6 bases at V and 0 bases at J; junction bases unmatched: 9. Germline CDR1 and CDR2: SNHLY and FYNNEI. The CDR3 totals 16 residues. This CDR3 reads CASSAGTGDVNTEAFF. Written as DNA, the CDR3 is TGTGCCAGCAGCGCTGGGACAGGAGACGTGAACACTGAAGCTTTCTTT.

This clonotype has ten or more counts. The genes are TRBV11-2 and TRBJ2-7; 8 bases map to TRBD2. This CDR3 comprises 16 residues. The germline V gene has CDR1 SGHAT and CDR2 FQNNGV. The junction had 12 bases not matched to a gene; V was cut back by 2 bases and J by 6 bases. CDR3 amino acids: CASSLYVSGGPLEQYF. The CDR3 DNA reads as TGTGCCAGCAGCTTATACGTATCGGGAGGGCCACTCGAGCAGTACTTC.

This clonotype was detected ten times or more. The gene calls are TRBV6-1 and TRBJ1-5, with 12 bases lining up with TRBD1. This CDR3 is built from 17 residues. With V trimmed by 6 bases and J by 1 base, 7 bases remained unmatched. Looked up from germline, CDR1 is MNHNS and CDR2 is SASEGT. DNA for the CDR3: TGTGCCAGCAGCGCCGGGACAGGGGGCGGAAGCAATCAGCCCCAGCATTTT. Encoded protein: CASSAGTGGGSNQPQHF.

This clonotype has a count of ten or more. The chain recombines TRBV20-1 with TRBJ2-1; 10 bases match TRBD2. Germline CDR1 and CDR2: DFQATT and SNEGSKA (reference sequence). The junction had 7 bases not matched to a gene; V was cut back by 4 bases and J by 7 bases. The CDR3 totals 14 residues. The chain's CDR3 is CSAKVASGSNEQFF. The CDR3 region has the DNA TGCAGTGCTAAAGTGGCTAGCGGGAGTAATGAGCAGTTCTTC.

This clonotype was observed at least ten times. The V gene is TRBV7-9, the J gene TRBJ2-3; 8 nucleotides agree with TRBD1. Looked up from germline, CDR1 is SEHNR and CDR2 is FQNEAQ (reference sequence). V lost 4 bases, J lost 1 base, and 4 bases stayed unmatched. This CDR3 is built from 15 residues. The CDR3 bases are TGTGCCAGCAGCTACAGGGGGGCTGGCACAGATACGCAGTATTTT. This codes for CASSYRGAGTDTQYF.

Turning to this clonotype: This may arise from a read error, as a much more abundant clone is one base away. The chain carries TRBV20-1 and TRBJ1-1; D remains unclear. Trimming took 0 bases from V and 3 from J, leaving 14 bases between them. The length of the CDR3 is 15 residues. Germline lookup yields CDR1 DFQATT and CDR2 SNEGSKA (reference sequence). The DNA of the CDR3 is TGCAGTGCTAGAGAATATGCGGGCGGAGACACTGAAGCTTTCTTT. Its translation is CSAREYAGGDTEAFF.

This clonotype was seen at least ten times. The chain employs TRBV12-3 or TRBV12-4 and TRBJ1-6; D gene unclear. The CDR3 loop spans 13 amino acids. The ends were cut back, 1 base at V and 5 bases at J, with 3 bases in the middle. DNA of the CDR3: TGTGCCAGCAGTTTAGTGAATAATTCACCCCTCCACTTT. This sequence encodes CASSLVNNSPLHF.

This clonotype was observed at least ten times. V usage is TRBV5-1 and J usage is TRBJ2-1; the D gene is possibly TRBD2 (6 bases). V lost 5 bases to trimming and J lost 2 bases, with 17 bases between them. The CDR3 runs to 16 residues. Germline assignment: CDR1 SGHRS and CDR2 YFSETQ. DNA of the CDR3: TGCGCCAGCAGTTGGGGAGGAGGGAGCACCTACAATGAGCAGTTCTTC. It encodes CASSWGGGSTYNEQFF.

There are many counts of this clonotype. A junction boundary mismatches the germline segment, possibly from a read error. This chain's CDR3 is CASSEGRRSYGYTF. For the CDR3, the DNA is TGTGCCAGCAGCGAAGGGCGGCGCTCATATGGCTACACCTTC. The rearrangement joins TRBV2 to TRBJ1-2; D uncertain. The CDR3 runs to 14 residues. Germline values: CDR1 SNHLY, CDR2 FYNNEI.

Ten or more counts support this clonotype. V and J are TRBV20-1 and TRBJ2-3; unclear D gene. Trimming stripped 6 bases from V and 3 bases from J, with 13 bases between. The CDR3 has 13 amino acids. Germline CDR1 and CDR2: DFQATT and SNEGSKA (reference sequence). CDR3 in amino acids: CSAPRGETDTQYF. The CDR3 DNA follows: TGCAGTGCCCCCCGCGGTGAGACAGATACGCAGTATTTT.

This clonotype was seen at least ten times. V and J are TRBV3-1 and TRBJ2-3; TRBD2 matches 8 bases. After removal of 1 base from V and 1 base from J, the junction contained 7 bases not matched to a gene. The CDR3 totals 17 residues. The germline V gene encodes CDR1 LGHDT and CDR2 YNNKEL (reference sequence). The CDR3 here is CASSQAWSGSGTDTQYF. In nucleotides, the CDR3 is TGTGCCAGCAGCCAAGCTTGGAGCGGGAGCGGCACAGATACGCAGTATTTT.

The chain links TRBV18 to TRBJ2-5; TRBD1 matches 8 bases. CDR1 and CDR2 from the germline V gene are KGHSH and LQKENI. The CDR3 is 16 residues long. V gave up 2 bases and J gave up 5 bases; unmatched junction bases: 10. The CDR3 here is CASSPSSTGARETQYF. The CDR3 nucleotides read TGTGCCAGCTCACCAAGCTCGACAGGGGCTCGGGAGACCCAGTACTTC. Complete variable domain (other parts from reference TRBV18 and TRBJ2-5): NAGVMQNPRHLVRRRGQEARLRCSPMKGHSHVYWYRQLPEEGLKFMVYLQKENIIDESGMPKERFSAEFPKEGPSILRIQQVVRGDSAAYFCASSPSSTGARETQYFGPGTRLLVL.

Ten or more counts support this clonotype. V is TRBV7-2 and J is TRBJ1-1; D gene unclear. V gave up 3 bases and J gave up 5 bases, with 10 bases separating them. Germline V CDR1 and CDR2: SGHTA, FQGNSA. This CDR3 has 13 residues. CDR3 DNA: TGTGCCAGCAGCTTTTACGGAAGAACTGAAGCTTTCTTT. It codes for CASSFYGRTEAFF.

This clonotype has a count of ten or more. CDR3 in amino acids: CASSVQTGGIPYEQYF. In DNA, the CDR3 is TGTGCCAGCAGCGTACAGACAGGGGGAATTCCCTACGAGCAGTACTTC. The rearrangement joins TRBV28 to TRBJ2-7; 9 bases are a match to TRBD1. This CDR3 contains 16 residues. V shed 6 bases, J shed 2 bases, and the junction held 11 bases outside the gene matches. Per germline, CDR1 MDHEN and CDR2 SYDVKM.

In its sample, this clonotype was seen many times. The chain uses TRBV29-1 and TRBJ2-1; D uncertain. The CDR3 runs 12 residues. V dropped 7 bases and J dropped 6 bases, with 13 bases sitting between them. Germline CDR1 and CDR2: SQVTM and ANQGSEA. CDR3 protein: CSAIIVSNEQFF. Written as DNA, the CDR3 is TGCAGCGCAATAATAGTCTCCAATGAGCAGTTCTTC.

As regards this clonotype: Just one base apart from a much larger clone, this may be a read error. This chain uses TRBV5-1 with TRBJ2-7; 9 bases align to TRBD1. Germline V gene data show CDR1 as SGHRS and CDR2 as YFSETQ. V shed 6 bases and J 6 bases; nucleotides not matched to a gene: 7. The CDR3 has 13 amino acids. This chain's CDR3 is CASKTGQGCEQYF. The CDR3 DNA follows: TGCGCCAGCAAGACGGGACAGGGCTGCGAGCAGTACTTC.

Many counts were recorded for this clonotype. The V gene is TRBV5-1, the J gene TRBJ2-1, with D perhaps matching TRBD2 (6 bases). V lost 2 bases and J 1 base, leaving 10 bases between the germline ends. The CDR3 consists of 15 residues. Germline V gives CDR1 SGHRS, CDR2 YFSETQ. CDR3 nucleotide sequence: TGCGCCAGCAGCTTCGGGGGATCGTCCTACAATGAGCAGTTCTTC. Its translation is CASSFGGSSYNEQFF.

This clonotype was detected many times. The chain employs TRBV20-1 and TRBJ2-7, with TRBD2 matching 13 bases. Germline CDR1 is DFQATT and CDR2 is SNEGSKA (reference sequence). Trimming removed 1 base from V and 4 bases from J; junction bases left unmatched: 10. The CDR3 spans 17 residues. CDR3 sequence reads: CSARGRLAGGITYEQYF. DNA for the CDR3: TGCAGTGCTAGAGGCAGACTAGCGGGAGGTATTACTTACGAGCAGTACTTC.

The chain joins TRBV7-9 to TRBJ1-3, with D uncertain. Germline CDR1 is SEHNR and CDR2 is FQNEAQ (reference sequence). CDR3 length equals 15 residues. With 5 bases removed from V and 0 bases from J, the gap between germline ends came to 11 bases. CDR3 nucleotide sequence: TGTGCCAGCAGCAACGGACGGACCTCTGGAAACACCATATATTTT. Its protein is CASSNGRTSGNTIYF.

This clonotype was seen at least ten times. The chain combines TRBV20-1 with TRBJ2-1; no definite D call. The V and J ends lost 3 bases and 7 bases respectively, with 7 bases between them. Germline V gives CDR1 DFQATT, CDR2 SNEGSKA (reference sequence). The CDR3 runs 11 residues. In DNA form, the CDR3 reads TGCAGTGCTAGGAACGGAAATGAGCAGTTCTTC. As protein: CSARNGNEQFF.

This clonotype was found many times. V and J are TRBV30 and TRBJ1-1; D unresolved. CDR1 and CDR2 from the germline V gene are GTSNPN and SVGIG (reference sequence). The CDR3 loop spans 13 amino acids. Trimming removed 4 bases from V and 5 bases from J, with 14 bases in between. This CDR3 reads CAWTPFLGTEAFF. DNA of the CDR3: TGTGCCTGGACTCCCTTCTTGGGAACTGAAGCTTTCTTT.

For this clonotype: A read error may explain this, as a much larger clone is one base away. This chain uses TRBV7-9 with TRBJ2-1; D perhaps matches TRBD2 (5 bases). Germline-derived CDR1 and CDR2 are SEHNR and FQNEAQ (reference sequence). The CDR3 length is 15 residues. The CDR3 here is CASSVVGGSYNEQSF. The CDR3 nucleotides read TGTGCCAGCAGCGTCGTAGGAGGCTCCTACAATGAGCAGTCCTTC.

There are many counts of this clonotype. V and J are TRBV20-1 and TRBJ2-1, with D uncertain. Germline V gene lookup returns CDR1 DFQATT and CDR2 SNEGSKA (reference sequence). The CDR3 contains 11 residues. The V gene lost 3 bases and the J gene lost 4 bases, with 4 bases spanning the gap. CDR3 loop: CSARPYNEQFF. The CDR3 nucleotides read TGCAGTGCTAGGCCATACAATGAGCAGTTCTTC.

This clonotype has just a few counts. The rearrangement uses TRBV11-2 and TRBJ1-3; the D gene is possibly TRBD1 (5 bases). CDR1 is SGHAT, CDR2 FQNNGV, per germline. This CDR3 contains 16 residues. V was pared by 0 bases and J by 0 bases, with 9 bases between. CDR3 sequence reads: CASSLDPGGSGNTIYF. CDR3 nucleotides: TGTGCCAGCAGCTTAGATCCCGGGGGCTCTGGAAACACCATATATTTT.

On this clonotype: A much larger clonotype is one base distant, so this may be a read error. The chain is built from TRBV2 and TRBJ2-3, with D unclear. The CDR3 runs to 15 residues. Germline values: CDR1 SNHLY, CDR2 FYNNEI. Trimming took off 5 bases at V and 1 base at J, with 13 bases between the two ends. The CDR3 here is CASSTGPAGTDTQYF. CDR3 nucleotide sequence: TGTGCCAGCAGTACCGGACCAGCAGGCACAGATACGCAGTATTTT.

There are a few counts of this clonotype. Since a much larger clone is just one base distant, this may be a read error. This chain joins TRBV20-1 and TRBJ2-1; tentatively, D is TRBD1 (5 bases). Per the germline V gene, CDR1 is DFQATT and CDR2 is SNEGSKA (reference sequence). The CDR3 extends over 15 amino acids. Trimming stripped 6 bases from V and 6 bases from J, with 21 bases between. Written as DNA, the CDR3 is TGCAGTGCCGAAAAGGGGCAGGTAGCCTTCAATGAGCAGTTCTTC. Its translation is CSAEKGQVAFNEQFF.